The T cell receptor (beta chain) described here comes from a study of response to subunit inactivated influenza vaccine. Study results and caveats: Each seasonal influenza vaccination, the authors suggested, recruits few new T cells.

Each CDR3 protein gets one entry after TCRdb re-called the RT-PCR reads with MiXCR. The sample has approximately 500,000 distinct CDR3 sequences, under 15% seen once. This clonotype has more than one count but fewer than ten. Its antigen remains unidentified. The TCR originated in a man aged 45-60 years who received an inactivated influenza vaccine. Sequences were derived from PBMCs from blood, sampled 45 days after vaccination.

CDR3 sequence: CASSLADRVPYEQYF. In DNA form, the CDR3 reads TGTGCCAGCAGTTTAGCCGACAGGGTCCCCTACGAGCAGTACTTC. The J gene is TRBJ2-7, the V gene TRBV12-3 or TRBV12-4, with 7 bases that match TRBD1. CDR3 size: 15 residues. Germline trimming cut 0 bases from V and 2 bases from J; bases unmatched to any gene: 4.